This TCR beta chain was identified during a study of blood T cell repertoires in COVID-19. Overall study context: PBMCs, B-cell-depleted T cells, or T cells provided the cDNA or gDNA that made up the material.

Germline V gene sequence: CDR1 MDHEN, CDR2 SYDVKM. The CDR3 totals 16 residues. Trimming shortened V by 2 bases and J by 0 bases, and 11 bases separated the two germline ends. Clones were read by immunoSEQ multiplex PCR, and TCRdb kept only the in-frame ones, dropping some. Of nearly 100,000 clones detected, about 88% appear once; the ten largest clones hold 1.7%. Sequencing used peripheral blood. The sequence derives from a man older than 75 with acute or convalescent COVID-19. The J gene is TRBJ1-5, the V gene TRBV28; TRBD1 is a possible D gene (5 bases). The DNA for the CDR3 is TGTGCCAGCAGTTTACATGCAGGGAATAGCAATCAGCCCCAGCATTTT. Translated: CASSLHAGNSNQPQHF.